Listed here are 32 T cell receptor beta chains from one sample, sequenced in a study of technical replicates of blood from a few donors. Method: immunoSEQ multiplex PCR; TCRdb's copy keeps in-frame clones and lacks some. The repertoire consists of around 56,000 clones, with roughly 96% occurring once and the leading ten covering about 3%. The sample was PBMCs. These receptors originate from a human donor in good health. Some clones in this sample may be carry-over from other donors' samples.

V and J are TRBV5-1 and TRBJ2-5, with D perhaps TRBD2 (5 bases). CDR1 and CDR2 from the germline V gene are SGHRS and YFSETQ. V was pared by 4 bases and J by 2 bases, with 9 bases between. The CDR3 consists of 13 residues. CDR3 nucleotide sequence: TGCGCCAGCAGCCCCGGGAATCAAGAGACCCAGTACTTC. Protein product: CASSPGNQETQYF.

The chain carries TRBV28 and TRBJ1-2; 7 nucleotides agree with TRBD1. The germline gives CDR1 MDHEN, CDR2 SYDVKM. The CDR3 has 14 amino acids. The V and J ends lost 7 bases and 5 bases, in that order; junction bases with no gene match: 10. DNA of the CDR3: TGTGCCAGCACCCCTGGGGACAGAACGTATGGCTACACCTTC. Its translation: CASTPGDRTYGYTF.

The chain couples TRBV7-8 to TRBJ2-7, with D possibly TRBD1 on 6 matching bases. From germline, CDR1 is SGHVS and CDR2 FQNEAQ. The CDR3 has 15 amino acids. The V end was cut by 6 bases, the J end by 4 bases, with 19 bases between. CDR3 loop: CASSHSSGDLYEQYF. CDR3 coding DNA: TGTGCCAGCAGTCACTCCTCAGGGGACCTTTACGAGCAGTACTTC.

Comment on this clone: The sample carries other DNA sequences with the same CDR3. The J gene is TRBJ2-5, the V gene TRBV20-1; maybe TRBD2 (5 bases). This CDR3 comprises 11 residues. The V end was cut by 3 bases, the J end by 3 bases, with 5 bases between. The germline gives CDR1 DFQATT, CDR2 SNEGSKA (reference sequence). In DNA, the CDR3 is TGCAGTGCTAGCGGGAAAGAGACCCAGTACTTC. It yields the protein CSASGKETQYF.

The V and J genes are TRBV2 and TRBJ2-2; 11 positions agree with TRBD1. V lost 7 bases, J lost 5 bases, and 6 bases stayed unmatched. Germline CDR1 reads SNHLY; CDR2 reads FYNNEI. This CDR3 is 15 amino acids long. The CDR3 region has the DNA TGTGCCAGCACGGGCCGGGACAGGGGGACCGGGGAGCTGTTTTTT. It yields the protein CASTGRDRGTGELFF.

The chain recombines TRBV7-8 with TRBJ1-2, with 9 bases aligning to TRBD1. Looked up from germline, CDR1 is SGHVS and CDR2 is FQNEAQ. V shed 5 bases and J 2 bases; nucleotides not matched to a gene: 6. The CDR3 has 15 residues. The CDR3 DNA reads as TGTGCCAGCAGCCTGGACAGGGGTACCAACTATGGCTACACCTTC. Its protein product is CASSLDRGTNYGYTF. Complete variable domain (other parts from reference TRBV7-8 and TRBJ1-2): GAGVSQSPRYKVAKRGQDVALRCDPISGHVSLFWYQQALGQGPEFLTYFQNEAQLDKSGLPSDRFFAERPEGSVSTLKIQRTQQEDSAVYLCASSLDRGTNYGYTFGSGTRLTVV.

The CDR3 protein is CASSLGGSSYEQYF. CDR3 coding DNA: TGCGCCAGCAGCTTGGGTGGGAGCTCCTACGAGCAGTACTTC. The chain employs TRBV5-1 and TRBJ2-7; maybe TRBD2 (5 bases). Germline assignment: CDR1 SGHRS and CDR2 YFSETQ. The CDR3 length is 14 residues. Trimming stripped 0 bases from V and 0 bases from J, with 7 bases between. The complete variable domain, with remaining parts taken from reference TRBV5-1 and TRBJ2-7, reads KAGVTQTPRYLIKTRGQQVTLSCSPISGHRSVSWYQQTPGQGLQFLFEYFSETQRNKGNFPGRFSGRQFSNSRSEMNVSTLELGDSALYLCASSLGGSSYEQYFGPGTRLTVT.

The chain uses TRBV5-4 and TRBJ2-5; 7 bases are shared with TRBD2. Germline CDR1 reads SGHNT; CDR2 reads YYREEE (reference sequence). Unmatched junction bases numbered 7, after V lost 0 bases and J lost 5 bases. The CDR3 runs to 15 residues. CDR3 bases: TGTGCCAGCAGCTTGGGTGGGAGGGTAGGGGAGACCCAGTACTTC. Translated, it gives CASSLGGRVGETQYF.

The V gene is TRBV29-1, the J gene TRBJ1-1; 8 bases map to TRBD1. Germline CDR1 SQVTM, CDR2 ANQGSEA. With V trimmed by 0 bases and J by 4 bases, 4 bases remained unmatched. The CDR3 is 14 amino acids. CDR3 loop: CSVEDVTGGTEAFF. The CDR3 DNA reads TGCAGCGTTGAAGATGTTACAGGGGGCACTGAAGCTTTCTTT.

The CDR3 region is CSVQGGDTQYF. DNA for the CDR3: TGCAGCGTACAGGGGGGAGATACGCAGTATTTT. The chain links TRBV29-1 to TRBJ2-3, with TRBD1 matching 8 bases. Per germline, CDR1 SQVTM and CDR2 ANQGSEA. The CDR3 contains 11 residues. J lost 5 bases, V lost 6 bases, and 1 base had no gene match.

The chain carries TRBV7-2 and TRBJ2-5, with 7 bases identical to TRBD1. V gave up 6 bases and J gave up 3 bases; unmatched junction bases: 10. The CDR3 consists of 15 residues. The germline V gene has CDR1 SGHTA and CDR2 FQGNSA. CDR3 nucleotide sequence: TGTGCCAGCAGTCTGGCCCGGGACAGAAAAGAGACCCAGTACTTC. Translation gives CASSLARDRKETQYF.

The chain recombines TRBV15 with TRBJ2-7; perhaps TRBD1 as D (6 bases). CDR3 length: 14 amino acids. The germline CDR1 and CDR2 sequences are LNHNV and YYDKDF (reference sequence). The V end lost 1 base, the J end lost 3 bases, and 10 bases lay between the germline ends. CDR3 sequence: CATSRGQAIYEQYF. In DNA form, the CDR3 reads TGTGCCACCAGCAGAGGACAGGCAATCTACGAGCAGTACTTC.

The V and J genes are TRBV5-1 and TRBJ1-2; 9 bases align to TRBD1. V trimming: 4 bases; J trimming: 6 bases; junction bases outside the gene matches: 4. Germline V gene lookup returns CDR1 SGHRS and CDR2 YFSETQ. The CDR3 length is 13 residues. CDR3 nucleotide sequence: TGCGCCAGCAGCCGGACAGGGGAAGATGGCTACACCTTC. This sequence encodes CASSRTGEDGYTF.

The chain has TRBV5-4 and TRBJ2-5, with 9 positions matching TRBD1. With V trimmed by 1 base and J by 5 bases, 9 bases remained unmatched. The germline V gene has CDR1 SGHNT and CDR2 YYREEE (reference sequence). This CDR3 has 16 residues. The CDR3 is CASSLINDRGFETQYF. In DNA, the CDR3 is TGTGCCAGCAGCTTGATAAATGACAGGGGGTTTGAGACCCAGTACTTC.

The chain employs TRBV5-1 and TRBJ2-7, with 7 nucleotides matching TRBD1. This CDR3 contains 13 residues. Germline CDR1 reads SGHRS; CDR2 reads YFSETQ. Trimming at V came to 3 bases and at J to 6 bases, leaving 6 bases not matched to a gene. CDR3 amino acids: CASSSTGVLEQYF. The CDR3 DNA is TGCGCCAGCAGCTCTACAGGGGTCCTCGAGCAGTACTTC.

The chain carries TRBV27 and TRBJ1-2, with 7 positions matching TRBD1. This CDR3 spans 14 amino acids. Germline V CDR1 and CDR2: MNHEY, SMNVEV (reference sequence). V dropped 5 bases and J dropped 3; count of bases not matched to a gene: 6. The CDR3 is CASSLDRDDYGYTF. CDR3 nucleotide sequence: TGTGCCAGCAGTCTAGACAGGGACGACTATGGCTACACCTTC.

V and J are TRBV23-1 and TRBJ1-4; D not resolved. TRBV23-1 counts as an open reading frame of uncertain function. The CDR3 runs to 14 residues. V was trimmed by 6 bases and J by 8 bases, leaving 16 bases between them. CDR3 in DNA: TGCGCCAGCAGACTCCGGGAATACGGCGAAAAACTGTTTTTT. Translated, it gives CASRLREYGEKLFF.

This sequence joins TRBV7-2 and TRBJ1-5, with D unresolved. Germline V CDR1 and CDR2: SGHTA, FQGNSA. The CDR3 spans 16 residues. V lost 1 base, J lost 2 bases, and 12 bases lay in between. This CDR3 is CASSLVGSGGNQPQHF. CDR3 DNA sequence: TGTGCCAGCAGCTTAGTGGGGAGTGGTGGCAATCAGCCCCAGCATTTT.

The chain couples TRBV4-2 to TRBJ1-2; D is undetermined. Trimming shortened V by 0 bases and J by 4 bases, and 12 bases separated the two germline ends. CDR3 length: 15 amino acids. Germline V gene data show CDR1 as LGHNA and CDR2 as YNFKEQ. The CDR3 DNA sequence: TGTGCCAGCAGCCAAGAGGGCGCCCGTAGCTATGGCTACACCTTC. This sequence encodes CASSQEGARSYGYTF.

The rearrangement joins TRBV5-1 to TRBJ1-1; D possibly corresponds to TRBD1 (5 bases). The CDR3 spans 13 residues. The ends were cut back, 4 bases at V and 1 base at J, with 8 bases in the middle. CDR1 SGHRS and CDR2 YFSETQ come from the germline V gene. The CDR3 loop reads CASSAGQNTEAFF. Here the CDR3 DNA reads TGCGCCAGCAGCGCCGGACAGAACACTGAAGCTTTCTTT.

This chain uses TRBV30 with TRBJ1-1; 7 bases match TRBD1. Germline V gene data show CDR1 as GTSNPN and CDR2 as SVGIG (reference sequence). V was pared by 1 base and J by 3 bases, with 8 bases of the junction left unmatched. This CDR3 has 15 residues. CDR3 amino acids: CAWSDPTGRDTEAFF. For the CDR3, the DNA is TGTGCCTGGAGTGATCCGACAGGGCGGGACACTGAAGCTTTCTTT.

CDR3 region: CASSEAGGTETQYF. The DNA of the CDR3 is TGTGCCAGCAGCGAAGCTGGGGGGACAGAGACCCAGTACTTC. This chain links TRBV5-6 with TRBJ2-5; D may be TRBD2 (6 bases). V was cut by 4 bases and J by 4 bases, with 14 bases left in between. The CDR3 has 14 residues. The germline V gene encodes CDR1 SGHDT and CDR2 YYEEEE. Based on the CDR3 plus reference TRBV5-6 and TRBJ2-5, the full variable domain is DAGVTQSPTHLIKTRGQQVTLRCSPKSGHDTVSWYQQALGQGPQFIFQYYEEEERQRGNFPDRFSGHQFPNYSSELNVNALLLGDSALYLCASSEAGGTETQYFGPGTRLLVL.

The V gene is TRBV30, the J gene TRBJ2-7, with D maybe TRBD2 (6 bases). Germline-derived CDR1 and CDR2 are GTSNPN and SVGIG (reference sequence). Deletions cut 1 base from V and 2 bases from J, with 9 bases between. This CDR3 comprises 13 residues. CDR3 DNA: TGTGCCTGGAGTGAGGGAGGACCCTACGAGCAGTACTTC. It is translated as CAWSEGGPYEQYF.

This clone was seen a single time. The chain has TRBV27 and TRBJ2-2; D may be TRBD2 (6 bases). The CDR3 is made up of 12 amino acids. V was clipped by 5 bases and J by 8 bases, with 9 bases between them. Germline assignment: CDR1 MNHEY and CDR2 SMNVEV (reference sequence). This CDR3 reads CASSTRGGELFF. The CDR3 nucleotides are TGTGCCAGCAGTACCCGGGGGGGGGAGCTGTTTTTT.

CDR3 residues: CAWISSSYNEQFF. The CDR3 region has the DNA TGTGCCTGGATCTCCAGCTCCTACAATGAGCAGTTCTTC. The chain couples TRBV30 to TRBJ2-1, with unresolved D. The CDR3 runs 13 residues. Germline V gene data show CDR1 as GTSNPN and CDR2 as SVGIG (reference sequence). Trimming removed 4 bases from V and 0 bases from J, with 7 bases in between.

The rearrangement uses TRBV13 and TRBJ1-1, with D unclear. V lost 0 bases and J lost 2, with 4 bases in between. This CDR3 is built from 13 residues. Germline-derived CDR1 and CDR2 are PRHDT and FYEKMQ (reference sequence). CDR3 protein: CASSLGSNTEAFF. CDR3 DNA sequence: TGTGCCAGCAGCTTAGGCAGTAACACTGAAGCTTTCTTT.

This CDR3 is CASSSGGSSHNEQFF. The CDR3 coding sequence is TGCGCCAGCAGCTCGGGCGGGAGTAGTCACAATGAGCAGTTCTTC. The genes are TRBV5-1 and TRBJ2-1; 7 bases are shared with TRBD2. CDR1 is SGHRS, CDR2 YFSETQ, per germline. The length of the CDR3 is 15 residues. V shed 3 bases, J shed 5 bases, and the junction held 8 bases outside the gene matches.

The V call is TRBV18, the J call TRBJ2-7; tentatively, D is TRBD1 (6 bases). The ends were cut back, 4 bases at V and 6 bases at J, with 13 bases in the middle. Germline V gives CDR1 KGHSH, CDR2 LQKENI. The CDR3 is 13 amino acids. CDR3: CASSLIQGPEQYF. The CDR3 bases are TGTGCCAGCTCACTGATACAGGGCCCCGAGCAGTACTTC. The full variable domain, completed using reference TRBV18 and TRBJ2-7, is NAGVMQNPRHLVRRRGQEARLRCSPMKGHSHVYWYRQLPEEGLKFMVYLQKENIIDESGMPKERFSAEFPKEGPSILRIQQVVRGDSAAYFCASSLIQGPEQYFGPGTRLTVT.

The table lists this clone with a count of one. V usage is TRBV7-9 and J usage is TRBJ1-2, with D possibly TRBD1 on 5 matching bases. This CDR3 is 15 amino acids long. Germline V CDR1 and CDR2: SEHNR, FQNEAQ (reference sequence). Trimming removed 1 base at V and 5 bases at J, with 14 bases between. The CDR3 sequence: CASSLEVGAGYGYTF. In DNA, the CDR3 is TGTGCCAGCAGCTTAGAGGTCGGGGCGGGGTATGGCTACACCTTC.

This clone was recorded only once. The rearrangement links TRBV5-1 to TRBJ2-7; TRBD2 is a possible D gene (6 bases). V was cut by 3 bases and J by 7 bases, with 11 bases left in between. CDR1 is SGHRS, CDR2 YFSETQ, per germline. This CDR3 has 12 residues. The CDR3 DNA is TGCGCCAGCAGCTCCGGCGGGATTGAGCAGTACTTC. It specifies CASSSGGIEQYF.

The genes are TRBV6-1 and TRBJ2-5; 7 positions match TRBD1. The CDR3 is 17 amino acids. Germline V gene data show CDR1 as MNHNS and CDR2 as SASEGT. V lost 3 bases, J lost 2 bases, and 12 bases stayed unmatched. The CDR3, as DNA: TGTGCCAGCAGTGAGCCCCGACAGGGTCTGGGACAAGAGACCCAGTACTTC. Its translation is CASSEPRQGLGQETQYF.

This clone has only a few counts. V usage is TRBV5-4 and J usage is TRBJ2-7, with TRBD2 matching over 8 bases. CDR1 is SGHNT and CDR2 is YYREEE in the germline V gene (reference sequence). There are 14 residues in the CDR3. V was clipped by 4 bases and J by 5 bases; unmatched bases: 8. As DNA, the CDR3 is TGTGCCAGCAGCGACCGGGGGGGCGAGCACGAGCAGTACTTC. Translated: CASSDRGGEHEQYF.